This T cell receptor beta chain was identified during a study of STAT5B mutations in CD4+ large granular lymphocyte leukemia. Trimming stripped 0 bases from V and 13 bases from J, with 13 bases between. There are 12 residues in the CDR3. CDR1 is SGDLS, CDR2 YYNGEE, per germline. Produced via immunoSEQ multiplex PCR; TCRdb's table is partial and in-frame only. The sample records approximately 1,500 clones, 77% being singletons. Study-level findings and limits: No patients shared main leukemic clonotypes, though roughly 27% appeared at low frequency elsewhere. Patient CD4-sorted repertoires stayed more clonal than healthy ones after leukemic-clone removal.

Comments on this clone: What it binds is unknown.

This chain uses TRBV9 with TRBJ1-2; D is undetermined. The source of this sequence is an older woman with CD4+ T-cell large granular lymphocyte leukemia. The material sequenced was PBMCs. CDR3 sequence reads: CASSVGYTLSTF. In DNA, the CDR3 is TGTGCCAGCAGCGTAGGATACACCCTTTCCACCTTC.